These T cell receptor beta chains were read from a single sample in a study of cytomegalovirus exposure and HLA in healthy donors. The method was immunoSEQ multiplex PCR; TCRdb's version includes in-frame clones alone and lacks a portion of them. Among 200,000 or so clones listed, 60% to 85% were seen once. The sequenced sample consisted of PBMCs. These TCRs come from a middle-aged man in good health and CMV-seronegative. Each CDR3 is given with its conserved first and last residue. D genes are given only for firm matches. Only part of the rows carry a size: once, few, many, or a class if the clone is expanded.

v_call: TRBV7-9; clone_size: NA; j_call: TRBJ1-6; d_call: NA; cdr3_aa: CASSLEQGDSPLHF; cdr3_nt: TGTGCCAGCAGCTTAGAACAGGGAGATTCACCCCTCCACTTT
v_call: TRBV5-1; clone_size: NA; j_call: TRBJ1-2; d_call: NA; cdr3_aa: CASSLTDSHSNYGYTF; cdr3_nt: TGCGCCAGCAGCCTCACGGACAGCCACTCTAACTATGGCTACACCTTC
v_call: TRBV5-1; clone_size: NA; j_call: TRBJ1-2; d_call: TRBD1; cdr3_aa: CASSGTGGDGYTF; cdr3_nt: TGCGCCAGCAGCGGGACAGGGGGCGATGGCTACACCTTC
v_call: TRBV4-2; clone_size: NA; j_call: TRBJ1-1; d_call: TRBD1; cdr3_aa: CASSRPTGVTEAFF; cdr3_nt: TGTGCCAGCAGCCGCCCGACAGGGGTCACTGAAGCTTTCTTT
v_call: TRBV7-2; clone_size: NA; j_call: TRBJ2-3; d_call: TRBD2; cdr3_aa: CASSLGFLAGGGDTQYF; cdr3_nt: TGTGCCAGCAGCTTGGGGTTCCTAGCGGGGGGTGGAGATACGCAGTATTTT
v_call: TRBV6-5; clone_size: NA; j_call: TRBJ1-2; d_call: TRBD1; cdr3_aa: CASSYVGQGLSGYTF; cdr3_nt: TGTGCCAGCAGTTACGTCGGACAGGGTTTGTCCGGCTACACCTTC
v_call: TRBV7-2; clone_size: few; j_call: TRBJ2-7; d_call: NA; cdr3_aa: CASSLVPAGGPYEQYF; cdr3_nt: TGTGCCAGCAGCTTAGTGCCGGCCGGGGGGCCTTACGAGCAGTACTTC
v_call: TRBV9; clone_size: NA; j_call: TRBJ2-5; d_call: NA; cdr3_aa: CASSGTGLETQYF; cdr3_nt: TGTGCCAGCAGCGGAACAGGGCTAGAGACCCAGTACTTC
v_call: TRBV7-9; clone_size: NA; j_call: TRBJ1-4; d_call: NA; cdr3_aa: CASSLGQFNEKLFF; cdr3_nt: TGTGCCAGCAGCTTAGGGCAGTTTAATGAAAAACTGTTTTTT
v_call: TRBV9; clone_size: NA; j_call: TRBJ1-4; d_call: NA; cdr3_aa: CASSPSIGIGGEKLFF; cdr3_nt: TGTGCCAGCAGCCCCTCTATCGGGATAGGGGGTGAAAAACTGTTTTTT
v_call: TRBV28; clone_size: few; j_call: TRBJ1-4; d_call: TRBD1; cdr3_aa: CASSFGGQGEKLFF; cdr3_nt: TGTGCCAGCAGTTTTGGAGGACAGGGTGAAAAACTGTTTTTT
v_call: TRBV4-3; clone_size: NA; j_call: TRBJ2-7; d_call: TRBD2; cdr3_aa: CASSQGTSSREQYF; cdr3_nt: TGCGCCAGCAGCCAGGGGACTAGCTCTCGGGAGCAGTACTTC
v_call: TRBV15; clone_size: NA; j_call: TRBJ2-1; d_call: NA; cdr3_aa: CATSGTPEYSSYNEQFF; cdr3_nt: TGTGCCACCAGCGGGACTCCGGAGTATAGCTCCTACAATGAGCAGTTCTTC
v_call: TRBV11-2; clone_size: NA; j_call: TRBJ1-6; d_call: NA; cdr3_aa: CASSLGGSPLHF; cdr3_nt: TGTGCCAGCAGCTTAGGAGGGTCACCCCTCCACTTT
v_call: TRBV7-7; clone_size: NA; j_call: TRBJ2-1; d_call: TRBD1; cdr3_aa: CASSRDRESYNEQFF; cdr3_nt: TGTGCCAGCAGCAGGGACAGGGAGTCCTACAATGAGCAGTTCTTC
v_call: TRBV29-1; clone_size: NA; j_call: TRBJ2-7; d_call: TRBD2; cdr3_aa: CSVEDGRGGQSYEQYF; cdr3_nt: TGCAGCGTTGAAGATGGACGGGGGGGACAATCCTACGAGCAGTACTTC
v_call: TRBV28; clone_size: NA; j_call: TRBJ1-4; d_call: NA; cdr3_aa: CASNRRPGGEKLFF; cdr3_nt: TGTGCCAGTAATAGAAGGCCTGGCGGTGAAAAACTGTTTTTT
v_call: TRBV4-2; clone_size: NA; j_call: TRBJ2-2; d_call: TRBD2; cdr3_aa: CASSQDRGGRAETGELFF; cdr3_nt: TGTGCCAGCAGCCAAGACCGGGGGGGACGAGCTGAGACCGGGGAGCTGTTTTTT
v_call: TRBV11-1; clone_size: NA; j_call: TRBJ1-4; d_call: TRBD1; cdr3_aa: CASSVTGQRNEKLFF; cdr3_nt: TGTGCCAGCAGCGTAACGGGACAGAGAAATGAAAAACTGTTTTTT
v_call: TRBV27; clone_size: NA; j_call: TRBJ1-1; d_call: TRBD1; cdr3_aa: CASSWDRQNTEAFF; cdr3_nt: TGTGCCAGCAGTTGGGACAGGCAAAACACTGAAGCTTTCTTT
v_call: TRBV7-6; clone_size: NA; j_call: TRBJ2-5; d_call: NA; cdr3_aa: CASSFIFTDQETQYF; cdr3_nt: TGTGCCAGCAGCTTCATTTTTACGGACCAAGAGACCCAGTACTTC
v_call: TRBV18; clone_size: NA; j_call: TRBJ2-3; d_call: TRBD1; cdr3_aa: CASSLPRDRDTDTQYF; cdr3_nt: TGTGCCAGCTCACTCCCCCGGGACAGGGACACAGATACGCAGTATTTT
v_call: TRBV4-3; clone_size: NA; j_call: TRBJ2-1; d_call: TRBD1; cdr3_aa: CASSDRRDRSFSEQFF; cdr3_nt: TGCGCCAGCAGCGATCGCCGGGACAGGTCCTTTTCGGAGCAGTTCTTC
v_call: TRBV9; clone_size: NA; j_call: TRBJ2-5; d_call: NA; cdr3_aa: CASSDGIPTGETQYF; cdr3_nt: TGTGCCAGCAGTGACGGGATCCCCACTGGGGAGACCCAGTACTTC